One and the same sample provided the 32 T cell receptor beta chains below, sequenced in a study of post-analysis software for immune sequencing data. The study's findings and limits: With TRBV5-6, TRBV5-1 and TRBV20-1 included, about five TRBV segments were more frequent in patients than in controls.

These receptors' antigens are unknown. The library was made from cDNA and included unique molecular identifiers. TCRdb re-called the PCR reads with MiXCR, one entry per CDR3 protein. The sample has 550,000 to 700,000 distinct CDR3 sequences; 44% are singletons. The sample consisted of blood. These TCRs come from a girl under 18 with multiple sclerosis.

This clonotype has more than one count but fewer than ten. The rearrangement uses TRBV7-2 and TRBJ2-3; either TRBD1 or TRBD2 may supply D (7 bases each). In germline, CDR1 is SGHTA, CDR2 FQGNSA. V lost 5 bases, J lost 1 base, and 16 bases lay in between. The CDR3 sequence is 16 residues long. CDR3 residues: CASSPRGGLGTDTQYF. Here the CDR3 DNA reads TGTGCCAGCAGCCCCAGGGGGGGTCTCGGCACAGATACGCAGTATTTT.

The chain carries TRBV12-3 or TRBV12-4 and TRBJ2-3, with D uncertain. The V gene lost 2 bases and the J gene lost 2 bases, with 8 bases spanning the gap. CDR3 length equals 14 residues. The CDR3 here is CASSLSPTTDTQYF. CDR3 bases: TGTGCCAGCAGTTTAAGTCCCACCACAGATACGCAGTATTTT.

In this sample, this clonotype turned up a few times. The V and J genes are TRBV7-2 and TRBJ1-2, with TRBD1 identical over 9 bases. CDR3 length equals 15 residues. J lost 4 bases, V lost 5 bases, and 8 bases had no gene match. Germline V CDR1 and CDR2: SGHTA, FQGNSA. Written as DNA, the CDR3 is TGTGCCAGCAGCACCGGACAGGGGAACAGCTATGGCTACACCTTC. Translated: CASSTGQGNSYGYTF.

V usage is TRBV20-1 and J usage is TRBJ1-1, with D maybe TRBD1 (6 bases). V was clipped by 3 bases and J by 4 bases, with 12 bases between them. This CDR3 comprises 13 residues. Germline V gene data show CDR1 as DFQATT and CDR2 as SNEGSKA (reference sequence). CDR3 residues: CSASNRVGTEAFF. In DNA form, the CDR3 reads TGCAGTGCTAGCAACAGGGTCGGCACTGAAGCTTTCTTT.

The DNA of the CDR3 is TGCGCCAGCAGCTTTGCAGGGGGCCTTGGCTACACCTTC. Translated, it gives CASSFAGGLGYTF. The rearrangement joins TRBV5-1 to TRBJ1-2; 8 nucleotides line up with TRBD1. After removal of 2 bases from V and 7 bases from J, the junction contained 4 bases not matched to a gene. This CDR3 region has 13 residues. Germline loops: CDR1 SGHRS, CDR2 YFSETQ.

This clonotype has more than one count but fewer than ten. The V gene is TRBV20-1, the J gene TRBJ2-1; 13 bases match TRBD2. V shed 3 bases and J 3 bases; nucleotides not matched to a gene: 5. CDR3 length equals 16 residues. Germline assignment: CDR1 DFQATT and CDR2 SNEGSKA (reference sequence). CDR3 in DNA: TGCAGTGCTAGCGGGACTAGCGGGGCGCACTACAATGAGCAGTTCTTC. It codes for CSASGTSGAHYNEQFF.

On this clonotype itself: A read error may account for a junction end that differs from germline. V is TRBV9 and J is TRBJ2-7; 7 positions match TRBD1. CDR3 length equals 14 residues. CDR1 and CDR2 from the germline V gene are SGDLS and YYNGEE. CDR3 amino acids: CVSSPQTGLDEQYF. The CDR3 DNA sequence: TGTGTCAGCAGCCCCCAGACAGGGTTGGACGAGCAGTACTTC.

This clonotype came up a few times. The chain employs TRBV20-1 and TRBJ2-7; 11 positions agree with TRBD2. The CDR3 has 15 amino acids. Per the germline V gene, CDR1 is DFQATT and CDR2 is SNEGSKA (reference sequence). V dropped 4 bases and J dropped 3; count of bases not matched to a gene: 8. The chain's CDR3 is CSATPTSGTYYEQYF. For the CDR3, the DNA is TGCAGTGCTACCCCGACTAGCGGGACCTACTACGAGCAGTACTTC.

The rearrangement uses TRBV4-2 and TRBJ2-1, with TRBD1 matching over 10 bases. Looked up from germline, CDR1 is LGHNA and CDR2 is YNFKEQ. The CDR3 extends over 17 amino acids. V was clipped by 0 bases and J by 5 bases; unmatched bases: 7. CDR3 DNA sequence: TGTGCCAGCAGCCAAGACGATCGGGACAGGGGACACAATGAGCAGTTCTTC. It codes for CASSQDDRDRGHNEQFF.

This clonotype was seen a handful of times. V and J are TRBV29-1 and TRBJ1-2; unclear D gene. Germline assignment: CDR1 SQVTM and CDR2 ANQGSEA. CDR3 length: 13 residues. Trimming shortened V by 5 bases and J by 0 bases, and 10 bases separated the two germline ends. The CDR3 is CSVRPGANYGYTF. CDR3 nucleotides: TGCAGCGTTCGACCGGGAGCTAACTATGGCTACACCTTC. Variable domain in full (rest from reference TRBV29-1 and TRBJ1-2): SAVISQKPSRDICQRGTSLTIQCQVDSQVTMMFWYRQQPGQSLTLIATANQGSEATYESGFVIDKFPISRPNLTFSTLTVSNMSPEDSSIYLCSVRPGANYGYTFGSGTRLTVV.

V usage is TRBV5-5 and J usage is TRBJ2-5; 9 nucleotides line up with TRBD1. Germline loops: CDR1 SGHKS, CDR2 YYEKEE (reference sequence). The CDR3 extends over 15 amino acids. V lost 4 bases and J lost 6; bases outside the gene matches: 10. The CDR3, as DNA: TGTGCCAGCAGCACCGGGACAGGGTCTGGGAAGACCCAGTACTTC. Translating gives CASSTGTGSGKTQYF.

The CDR3 region is CASTTSGGEQYF. CDR3 sequence (DNA): TGTGCCAGCACGACTTCGGGGGGGGAGCAGTACTTC. The V call is TRBV6-5, the J call TRBJ2-7, with 8 bases aligning to TRBD2. Trimming took 7 bases from V and 7 from J; bases not matched to a gene: 6. Germline values: CDR1 MNHEY, CDR2 SVGAGI. This CDR3 is built from 12 residues.

There are a few counts of this clonotype. The J gene is TRBJ2-7, the V gene TRBV4-1; tentative D call: TRBD2 (5 bases). The length of the CDR3 is 13 residues. V lost 1 base and J lost 5, with 9 bases in between. Germline V CDR1 and CDR2: MGHRA, YSYEKL. The CDR3 region has the DNA TGCGCCAGCAGCCAAGTAGCGAACCACGAGCAGTACTTC. The encoded protein is CASSQVANHEQYF.

V usage is TRBV12-3 or TRBV12-4 and J usage is TRBJ2-7; possible D gene TRBD2, 5 bases. This CDR3 has 12 residues. The ends were cut back, 7 bases at V and 7 bases at J, with 14 bases in the middle. Here the CDR3 DNA reads TGTGCCAGCACCTTGGACGGGAATGAGCAGTACTTC. Its translation: CASTLDGNEQYF.

The chain is built from TRBV3-1 and TRBJ2-5, with D maybe TRBD1 (6 bases). Gene TRBJ2-7 matches the end of the DNA better, so the J call may be wrong. CDR1 is LGHDT and CDR2 is YNNKEL in the germline V gene (reference sequence). This CDR3 contains 14 residues. CDR3 nucleotides: TGTGCCAGCATGGGGACACAAGCCCCCGACGAGCAGTACTTC. Amino acid sequence: CASMGTQAPDEQYF.

V usage is TRBV12-3 or TRBV12-4 and J usage is TRBJ1-5; weak D call: TRBD1 (5 bases). This CDR3 spans 15 amino acids. V lost 3 bases and J 8 bases, leaving 17 bases between the germline ends. This CDR3 reads CASSFEGWRAEPQHF. DNA for the CDR3: TGTGCCAGCAGTTTCGAGGGGTGGCGGGCGGAGCCCCAGCATTTT.

A few counts support this clonotype. The chain recombines TRBV6-5 with TRBJ2-7, with D unclear. V lost 5 bases to trimming and J lost 6 bases, with 17 bases between them. Germline loops: CDR1 MNHEY, CDR2 SVGAGI. The CDR3 runs to 14 residues. CDR3 bases: TGTGCCAGCAGTGAAAACACGAACGTGGGCGAGCAGTACTTC. Translating gives CASSENTNVGEQYF.

The chain recombines TRBV20-1 with TRBJ2-7; a weak D match, TRBD1 (6 bases). This CDR3 contains 11 residues. Germline CDR1 reads DFQATT; CDR2 reads SNEGSKA (reference sequence). The V and J ends lost 3 bases and 5 bases respectively, with 8 bases between them. The CDR3 DNA sequence: TGCAGTGCTAGCGGACAGAACGAGCAGTACTTC. It translates to CSASGQNEQYF.

The chain recombines TRBV29-1 with TRBJ1-4, with D hard to call. Germline CDR1 is SQVTM and CDR2 is ANQGSEA. The CDR3 spans 15 residues. Trimming stripped 5 bases from V and 0 bases from J, with 13 bases between. CDR3 DNA: TGCAGCGTTATTGGGCAGGCAGCAACTAATGAAAAACTGTTTTTT. Its protein product is CSVIGQAATNEKLFF.

V is TRBV12-3 or TRBV12-4 and J is TRBJ2-5; D is ambiguous. V lost 4 bases to trimming and J lost 4 bases, with 10 bases between them. The CDR3 loop spans 13 amino acids. The CDR3 region has the DNA TGTGCCAGCAGTTGGACCACGTTAGAGACCCAGTACTTC. Translation: CASSWTTLETQYF.

Note on this clonotype: This may stem from a read error, because a much larger clone lies one nucleotide away. The chain uses TRBV20-1 and TRBJ2-1; TRBD2 matches at 10 bases. The closer fit of TRBJ2-7 to the DNA end suggests the J call may be wrong. CDR1 and CDR2 (germline): DFQATT, SNEGSKA (reference sequence). This CDR3 is built from 13 residues. The CDR3 DNA sequence: TGCAGTGCTTTAAGCGGGAGGGAAAATGAGCAGTACTTC. This codes for CSALSGRENEQYF.

Only a few counts were recorded for this clonotype. This sequence joins TRBV12-3 or TRBV12-4 and TRBJ2-3; the D is unclear. V was shortened by 5 bases and J by 0 bases, with 9 bases between the two germline ends. There are 14 residues in the CDR3. CDR3 in amino acids: CASSPSTSTDTQYF. The CDR3 DNA sequence: TGTGCCAGCAGTCCCTCGACTAGCACAGATACGCAGTATTTT.

This chain uses TRBV12-3 or TRBV12-4 with TRBJ1-5; 7 bases agree with TRBD1. Trimming at V came to 6 bases and at J to 1 base, leaving 6 bases not matched to a gene. CDR3 size: 15 residues. For the CDR3, the DNA is TGTGCCAGCAGAACTAACAGGGGAAGCAATCAGCCCCAGCATTTT. Translating gives CASRTNRGSNQPQHF.

This clonotype was observed a few times. The rearrangement links TRBV25-1 to TRBJ2-1; 8 bases fit TRBD1. Germline-derived CDR1 and CDR2 are MGHDK and SYGVNS. This CDR3 has 13 amino acids. Losses at the gene ends were 6 bases for V and 9 bases for J; bases not matched to a gene: 7. The CDR3 nucleotides are TGTGCCAGCAGCTGGACAGGGTTGGGTGAGCAGTTCTTC. Its translation: CASSWTGLGEQFF.

This clonotype occurred a few times. This chain links TRBV5-1 with TRBJ2-7; possible D gene TRBD2, 5 bases. CDR1 is SGHRS and CDR2 is YFSETQ in the germline V gene. Between the trimmed V and J ends, which lost 8 bases and 6 bases, there was a span of 24 bases. The CDR3 has 15 amino acids. For the CDR3, the DNA is TGCGCCAGTCGACCTAACCCGGGGAACGTTCCCGAGCAGTACTTC. It yields the protein CASRPNPGNVPEQYF. Full variable domain (outside the CDR3, taken from reference TRBV5-1 and TRBJ2-7): KAGVTQTPRYLIKTRGQQVTLSCSPISGHRSVSWYQQTPGQGLQFLFEYFSETQRNKGNFPGRFSGRQFSNSRSEMNVSTLELGDSALYLCASRPNPGNVPEQYFGPGTRLTVT.

This clonotype was counted a few times. The chain carries TRBV6-5 and TRBJ2-7; TRBD1 matches at 7 bases. With V trimmed by 5 bases and J by 3 bases, 7 bases remained unmatched. CDR1 and CDR2 (germline): MNHEY, SVGAGI. The CDR3 runs 14 residues. The CDR3 DNA reads as TGTGCCAGCAGTCCCCTTGACAGGGTCTACGAGCAGTACTTC. This codes for CASSPLDRVYEQYF.

This sequence joins TRBV4-1 and TRBJ1-1; no firm D call. This CDR3 is built from 14 residues. V lost 0 bases to trimming and J lost 7 bases, with 12 bases between them. Germline CDR1 and CDR2: MGHRA and YSYEKL. The CDR3 loop reads CASSQESRRNEAFF. CDR3 DNA: TGCGCCAGCAGCCAAGAGTCCAGAAGGAATGAAGCTTTCTTT.

The rearrangement links TRBV20-1 to TRBJ2-1; D is unresolved. The germline CDR1 and CDR2 sequences are DFQATT and SNEGSKA (reference sequence). This CDR3 has 16 residues. Trimming removed 3 bases at V and 4 bases at J, with 19 bases between. CDR3 nucleotide sequence: TGCAGTGCTAGGTCGTTGGGCGCCTCAACTTACAATGAGCAGTTCTTC. It codes for CSARSLGASTYNEQFF.

The gene calls are TRBV20-1 and TRBJ1-5; 8 nucleotides match TRBD1. The CDR3 totals 17 residues. Germline V gives CDR1 DFQATT, CDR2 SNEGSKA (reference sequence). Trimming removed 5 bases from V and 4 bases from J; junction bases left unmatched: 16. The CDR3 region is CSAVERGQGRINQPQHF. DNA of the CDR3: TGCAGTGCTGTTGAACGTGGACAGGGTCGGATAAATCAGCCCCAGCATTTT.

The J gene is TRBJ2-1, the V gene TRBV12-3 or TRBV12-4, with 10 bases aligning to TRBD2. The CDR3 has 14 amino acids. Trimming at V came to 7 bases and at J to 6 bases, leaving 6 bases not matched to a gene. The CDR3: CASTPTSGSNEQFF. The DNA of the CDR3 is TGTGCCAGCACCCCGACTAGCGGGTCCAATGAGCAGTTCTTC.

The V and J genes are TRBV7-8 and TRBJ2-1; 9 bases match TRBD2. The V gene end was trimmed by 1 base and the J gene end by 4 bases; junction bases not matched to a gene: 11. The CDR3 covers 18 residues. Looked up from germline, CDR1 is SGHVS and CDR2 is FQNEAQ. The CDR3 nucleotides read TGTGCCAGCAGCTTAGGGGCGGCTAGCGGGATGGGTTACAATGAGCAGTTCTTC. This translates into CASSLGAASGMGYNEQFF.

The chain links TRBV6-1 to TRBJ2-7; 7 nucleotides line up with TRBD1. The CDR3 length is 15 residues. Losses at the gene ends were 4 bases for V and 3 bases for J; bases not matched to a gene: 9. The V gene's germline CDR1 is MNHNS and CDR2 SASEGT. The CDR3 reads CASSVTRDSIYEQYF. CDR3 nucleotide sequence: TGTGCCAGCAGTGTTACCAGGGACAGTATCTACGAGCAGTACTTC.